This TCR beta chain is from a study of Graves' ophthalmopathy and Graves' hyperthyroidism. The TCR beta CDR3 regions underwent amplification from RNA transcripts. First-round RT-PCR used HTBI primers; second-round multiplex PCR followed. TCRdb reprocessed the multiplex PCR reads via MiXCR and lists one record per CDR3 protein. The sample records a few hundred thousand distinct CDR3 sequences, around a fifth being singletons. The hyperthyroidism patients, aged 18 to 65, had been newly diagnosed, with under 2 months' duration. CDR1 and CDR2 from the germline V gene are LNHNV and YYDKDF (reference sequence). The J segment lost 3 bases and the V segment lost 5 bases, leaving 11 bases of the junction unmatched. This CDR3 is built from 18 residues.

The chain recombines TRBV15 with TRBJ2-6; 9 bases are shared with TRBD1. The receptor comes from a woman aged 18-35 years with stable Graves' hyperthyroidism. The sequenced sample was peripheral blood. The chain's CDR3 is CATSGAGDRVFGANVLTF. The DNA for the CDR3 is TGTGCCACCAGCGGTGCCGGGGACAGGGTATTTGGGGCCAACGTCCTGACTTTC.